These 10 T cell receptor beta chains were sequenced from one sample in a study of T cell changes during pregnancy in multiple sclerosis. Assay: immunoSEQ multiplex PCR; the TCRdb copy retains only in-frame clones and omits some. The data contain tens of thousands of clones, over 75% of them singletons. The sequencing used CD8+ T cells from peripheral blood mononuclear cells, collected after pregnancy. The source of these receptors is a female donor with multiple sclerosis, enrolled in a pregnancy study.

V is TRBV19 and J is TRBJ2-4; the match to TRBD1 covers 7 bases. V trimming: 0 bases; J trimming: 7 bases; junction bases outside the gene matches: 6. CDR1 and CDR2 (germline): LNHDA, SQIVND (reference sequence). This CDR3 has 15 amino acids. The CDR3 DNA reads TGTGCCAGTAGTATAGATCTAGGGGGCGGCAACATTCAGTACTTC. Its translation: CASSIDLGGGNIQYF.

The chain has TRBV4-1 and TRBJ1-1; D gene ambiguous. Germline CDR1 and CDR2: MGHRA and YSYEKL. The germline V and J ends were trimmed by 0 bases and 5 bases, with 10 bases remaining between them. The length of the CDR3 is 14 residues. The CDR3 spells CASSQDLSPTEAFF. Written as DNA, the CDR3 is TGCGCCAGCAGCCAAGATCTATCCCCAACTGAAGCTTTCTTT.

This clone has a handful of counts. V is TRBV29-1 and J is TRBJ2-2, with 11 bases that match TRBD1. The V gene end was trimmed by 6 bases and the J gene end by 2 bases; junction bases not matched to a gene: 8. Germline CDR1 reads SQVTM; CDR2 reads ANQGSEA. This CDR3 region has 16 residues. CDR3 region: CSVAVGQGANTGELFF. The CDR3 DNA is TGCAGCGTCGCGGTCGGACAGGGGGCTAACACCGGGGAGCTGTTTTTT.

The rearrangement uses TRBV10-2 and TRBJ2-7; D might be TRBD1 (5 bases). The CDR3 covers 14 residues. Germline lookup yields CDR1 WSHSY and CDR2 SAAADI. With 6 bases removed from V and 3 bases from J, the gap between germline ends came to 15 bases. CDR3 DNA sequence: TGCGCCAGCAGAGGTCGGAACAGGCGCTACGAGCAGTACTTC. Translating gives CASRGRNRRYEQYF.

The chain employs TRBV15 and TRBJ2-2; D may be TRBD2 (6 bases). Germline V gene data show CDR1 as LNHNV and CDR2 as YYDKDF (reference sequence). Trimming cost V 4 bases and J 8 bases, with 17 bases left between them. The CDR3 contains 15 residues. CDR3 DNA: TGTGCCACCAGCAAATCGCGCGGGGACGTAGGGGAGCTGTTTTTT. Translating it yields CATSKSRGDVGELFF.

The chain couples TRBV29-1 to TRBJ1-1; no clear D. Trimming stripped 3 bases from V and 1 base from J, with 6 bases between. Germline V lookup: CDR1 SQVTM, CDR2 ANQGSEA. This CDR3 is 12 amino acids long. This CDR3 reads CSVDLWNTEAFF. The CDR3 coding sequence is TGCAGCGTTGATCTTTGGAACACTGAAGCTTTCTTT.

This clone was observed a handful of times. The chain has TRBV7-8 and TRBJ2-1, with TRBD1 matching 8 bases. Trimming at V came to 3 bases and at J to 8 bases, leaving 3 bases not matched to a gene. CDR3 length: 13 residues. CDR1 and CDR2 from the germline V gene are SGHVS and FQNEAQ. This CDR3 is CASSLDRVYEQFF. CDR3 nucleotides: TGTGCCAGCAGCTTGGACAGGGTATATGAGCAGTTCTTC.

This chain uses TRBV6-6 with TRBJ2-3; D is ambiguous. Per the germline V gene, CDR1 is MNHNY and CDR2 is SVGAGI (reference sequence). CDR3 length: 13 residues. Trimming stripped 0 bases from V and 6 bases from J, with 7 bases between. The CDR3 here is CASSYSKADTQYF. As DNA, the CDR3 is TGTGCCAGCAGTTACTCGAAAGCGGATACGCAGTATTTT.

The chain has TRBV27 and TRBJ1-1; the match to TRBD1 covers 8 bases. The CDR3 is made up of 15 amino acids. With V trimmed by 6 bases and J by 1 base, 7 bases remained unmatched. From germline, CDR1 is MNHEY and CDR2 SMNVEV (reference sequence). The CDR3 coding sequence is TGTGCCAGCAGGACAGGGGAAGGAAGGAACACTGAAGCTTTCTTT. Residues: CASRTGEGRNTEAFF.

The J gene is TRBJ1-1, the V gene TRBV19; D is ambiguous. The germline V gene encodes CDR1 LNHDA and CDR2 SQIVND (reference sequence). Between the trimmed V and J ends, which lost 5 bases and 0 bases, there was a span of 13 bases. This CDR3 has 15 residues. CDR3 sequence: CASSGRRLMNTEAFF. DNA of the CDR3: TGTGCCAGTAGTGGGAGACGCCTAATGAACACTGAAGCTTTCTTT. Drawing the rest from reference TRBV19 and TRBJ1-1, the complete variable domain is DGGITQSPKYLFRKEGQNVTLSCEQNLNHDAMYWYRQDPGQGLRLIYYSQIVNDFQKGDIAEGYSVSREKKESFPLTVTSAQKNPTAFYLCASSGRRLMNTEAFFGQGTRLTVV.